Listed below are T cell receptor beta chains from one sample, sequenced in a study of beta chain bispecific antibodies for T cell cancers. MiXCR was run by TCRdb on the 5' RACE reads, yielding one entry per CDR3 protein. The sample holds about 20,000 distinct CDR3 sequences, about 2.7% seen once. Their target antigens are unknown. Sequencing was carried out using healthy donor T cells cultured with leukemia cells. The receptors were sampled from a human donor in good health. Some clones in this sample may be carry-over from other donors' samples. The CDR3 runs from the conserved cysteine through the conserved F or W. The order of the fields is clone size, D gene, V gene, J gene, CDR3 protein, CDR3 DNA. D genes are given only for firm matches. Clone sizes are given selectively: once, few, many, or a class where the clone is expanded.

size: once; D: .; V: TRBV5-4; J: TRBJ2-2; CDR3: CASSLVVNTGELFF; DNA: TGTGCCAGCAGCTTGGTGGTGAACACCGGGGAGCTGTTTTTT
size: many; D: .; V: TRBV7-7; J: TRBJ2-3; CDR3: CASSSDPTDTQYF; DNA: TGTGCCAGCAGCTCCGACCCCACAGATACGCAGTATTTT
size: many; D: TRBD1; V: TRBV2; J: TRBJ1-1; CDR3: CASAGQGDTEAFF; DNA: TGTGCCAGCGCGGGACAGGGGGACACTGAAGCTTTCTTT
size: many; D: .; V: TRBV14; J: TRBJ2-1; CDR3: CASSQRGDGRNNYNEQFF; DNA: TGTGCCAGCAGCCAGAGGGGGGACGGACGCAACAACTACAATGAGCAGTTCTTC
size: many; D: .; V: TRBV13; J: TRBJ2-3; CDR3: CASRATDTQYF; DNA: TGTGCCAGCAGGGCAACAGATACGCAGTATTTT
size: many; D: TRBD1; V: TRBV15; J: TRBJ2-1; CDR3: CATSSGTGGSDEQFF; DNA: TGTGCCACCAGCAGCGGGACAGGGGGATCCGATGAGCAGTTCTTC
size: many; D: TRBD1; V: TRBV4-1; J: TRBJ1-4; CDR3: CASSPPLTDRRPLNEKLFF; DNA: TGCGCCAGCAGCCCCCCACTAACGGACAGGCGGCCTCTTAATGAAAAACTGTTTTTT
size: .; D: .; V: TRBV7-9; J: TRBJ1-1; CDR3: CASSFGLGTEAFF; DNA: TGTGCCAGCAGCTTCGGGCTCGGGACGGAAGCTTTCTTT
size: many; D: TRBD1; V: TRBV20-1; J: TRBJ1-4; CDR3: CSASTGGVDEKLFF; DNA: TGCAGTGCTTCAACAGGGGGCGTAGATGAAAAACTGTTTTTT
size: many; D: TRBD2; V: TRBV7-9; J: TRBJ2-3; CDR3: CASSTPASGSADTQYF; DNA: TGTGCCAGCTCCACCCCGGCTAGCGGGTCGGCAGATACGCAGTATTTT
size: .; D: .; V: TRBV7-3; J: TRBJ2-5; CDR3: CASSRRPAETQYF; DNA: TGTGCCAGCAGCCGCAGGCCTGCGGAGACCCAGTACTTC
size: medium-sized; D: .; V: TRBV7-6; J: TRBJ2-2; CDR3: CASSLGLHTGELFF; DNA: TGTGCCAGCAGCTTGGGGCTACACACCGGGGAGCTGTTTTTT
size: many; D: TRBD2; V: TRBV7-2; J: TRBJ2-1; CDR3: CASSLVGLAGHNEQFF; DNA: TGTGCCAGCAGCTTAGTTGGGCTAGCGGGGCACAATGAGCAGTTCTTC
size: many; D: .; V: TRBV3-1; J: TRBJ1-2; CDR3: CASSQVGQGPMGSIGYTF; DNA: TGTGCCAGCAGCCAAGTCGGGCAGGGCCCTATGGGTTCCATTGGCTACACCTTC
size: many; D: .; V: TRBV18; J: TRBJ2-3; CDR3: CASSGGPDTQYF; DNA: TGTGCCAGCTCCGGCGGCCCAGATACGCAGTATTTT
size: many; D: .; V: TRBV21-1; J: TRBJ2-3; CDR3: CASSKAIREGDTQYF; DNA: TGTGCCAGCAGCAAAGCTATCCGGGAAGGAGATACGCAGTATTTT
size: .; D: TRBD2; V: TRBV7-9; J: TRBJ2-5; CDR3: CASSVPGGLARGEETQYF; DNA: TGTGCCAGCAGCGTGCCGGGTGGACTAGCAAGGGGGGAAGAGACCCAGTACTTC
size: many; D: TRBD1; V: TRBV28; J: TRBJ1-1; CDR3: CASSPSTGAPGAFF; DNA: TGTGCCAGCAGCCCCTCTACAGGGGCCCCAGGAGCTTTCTTT
size: many; D: .; V: TRBV19; J: TRBJ1-2; CDR3: CASRPTDTYGYTF; DNA: TGTGCCAGTAGGCCTACGGATACCTATGGCTACACCTTC
size: many; D: .; V: TRBV20-1; J: TRBJ1-5; CDR3: CSARSSHISNQPQHF; DNA: TGCAGTGCCAGAAGTTCCCACATTAGCAATCAGCCCCAGCATTTT
size: few; D: TRBD2; V: TRBV5-1; J: TRBJ2-3; CDR3: CASSLERGANTDTQYF; DNA: TGCGCCAGCAGCTTGGAGCGGGGGGCGAACACAGATACGCAGTATTTT
size: many; D: .; V: TRBV30; J: TRBJ1-1; CDR3: CAWSVVLNTEAFF; DNA: TGTGCCTGGAGTGTGGTTTTGAACACTGAAGCTTTCTTT
size: .; D: .; V: TRBV10-3; J: TRBJ2-5; CDR3: CAISYRAPDIQETQYF; DNA: TGTGCCATCAGCTACCGGGCCCCAGATATTCAAGAGACCCAGTACTTC
size: .; D: TRBD1; V: TRBV5-1; J: TRBJ1-2; CDR3: CASSFTGGDYGYTF; DNA: TGCGCCAGCAGCTTTACAGGGGGCGACTATGGCTACACCTTC
size: many; D: .; V: TRBV7-9; J: TRBJ2-7; CDR3: CASSRRDTYEQYF; DNA: TGTGCCAGCAGTAGACGGGACACCTACGAGCAGTACTTC
size: medium-sized; D: .; V: TRBV4-2; J: TRBJ1-1; CDR3: CASSQEYSTEAFF; DNA: TGTGCCAGCAGCCAAGAATACAGCACTGAAGCTTTCTTT
size: many; D: TRBD2; V: TRBV5-1; J: TRBJ2-3; CDR3: CASSLMTSGASDTQYF; DNA: TGCGCCAGCAGCCTTATGACTAGCGGGGCTTCAGATACGCAGTATTTT
size: many; D: .; V: TRBV9; J: TRBJ1-1; CDR3: CASNQMAENTEAFF; DNA: TGTGCCAGCAACCAAATGGCAGAGAACACTGAAGCTTTCTTT
size: many; D: .; V: TRBV18; J: TRBJ2-3; CDR3: CATQGPINTDTQYF; DNA: TGTGCCACCCAGGGTCCAATAAACACAGATACGCAGTATTTT
size: many; D: .; V: TRBV5-1; J: TRBJ2-3; CDR3: CASSLDGGQDTQYF; DNA: TGCGCCAGCAGCTTGGACGGGGGCCAAGATACGCAGTATTTT
size: few; D: .; V: TRBV6-5; J: TRBJ2-5; CDR3: CASSYIQGQETQYF; DNA: TGTGCCAGCAGTTACATACAGGGTCAAGAGACCCAGTACTTC
size: medium-sized; D: .; V: TRBV5-1; J: TRBJ2-7; CDR3: CASSSGQTYEQYF; DNA: TGCGCCAGCAGCTCAGGACAGACCTACGAGCAGTACTTC
size: few; D: TRBD1; V: TRBV30; J: TRBJ1-1; CDR3: CAWSLGTGETEAFF; DNA: TGTGCCTGGAGTTTAGGGACAGGGGAAACTGAAGCTTTCTTT
size: many; D: TRBD1; V: TRBV6-5; J: TRBJ1-2; CDR3: CASSYYRGHSYTF; DNA: TGTGCCAGCAGTTACTACAGGGGGCATAGCTACACCTTC